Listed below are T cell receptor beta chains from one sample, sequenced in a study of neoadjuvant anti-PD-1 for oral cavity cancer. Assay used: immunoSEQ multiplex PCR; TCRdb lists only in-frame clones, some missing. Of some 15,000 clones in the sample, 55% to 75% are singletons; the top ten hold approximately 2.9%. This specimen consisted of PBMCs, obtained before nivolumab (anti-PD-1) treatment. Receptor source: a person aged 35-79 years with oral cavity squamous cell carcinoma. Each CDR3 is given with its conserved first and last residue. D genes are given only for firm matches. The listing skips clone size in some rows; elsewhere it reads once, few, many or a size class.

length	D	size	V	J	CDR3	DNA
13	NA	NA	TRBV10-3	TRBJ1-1	CATQGTGNTEAFF	TGTGCCACTCAAGGAACAGGGAACACTGAAGCTTTCTTT
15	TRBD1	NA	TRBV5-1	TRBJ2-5	CASSFPGQGAETQYF	TGCGCCAGCAGCTTCCCGGGACAGGGGGCAGAGACCCAGTACTTC
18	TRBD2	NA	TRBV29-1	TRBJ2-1	CSVVGRHAGVGLGDEQFF	TGCAGCGTTGTCGGACGTCACGCGGGAGTGGGGCTGGGGGATGAGCAGTTCTTC
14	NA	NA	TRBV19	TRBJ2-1	CASSLLAFYNEQFF	TGTGCCAGTAGTCTGCTAGCGTTTTACAATGAGCAGTTCTTC
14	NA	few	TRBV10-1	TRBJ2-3	CASSGQPGADTQYF	TGCGCCAGCAGTGGGCAACCGGGGGCAGATACGCAGTATTTT
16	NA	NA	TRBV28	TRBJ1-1	CASSLLGDRSRTEAFF	TGTGCCAGCAGTTTATTAGGTGACCGGTCGAGGACTGAAGCTTTCTTT
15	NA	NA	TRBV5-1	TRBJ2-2	CASSGGGSRPGELFF	TGCGCCAGCAGCGGTGGGGGTTCGAGGCCCGGGGAGCTGTTTTTT
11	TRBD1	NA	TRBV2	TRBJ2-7	CASRGGWEQYF	TGTGCCAGTAGAGGGGGCTGGGAGCAGTACTTC
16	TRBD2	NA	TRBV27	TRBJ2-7	CASSFSFSGRKNEQYF	TGTGCCAGCAGTTTCTCCTTTAGCGGGAGGAAGAACGAGCAGTACTTC
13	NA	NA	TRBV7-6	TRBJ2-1	CASSLGPWQEQFF	TGTGCCAGCAGCTTGGGACCCTGGCAAGAGCAGTTCTTC
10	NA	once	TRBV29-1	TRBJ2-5	CSVYRETQYF	TGCAGCGTTTACAGGGAGACCCAGTACTTC
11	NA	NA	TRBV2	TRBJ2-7	CASTRSYEQYF	TGTGCCAGCACTAGATCCTACGAGCAGTACTTC
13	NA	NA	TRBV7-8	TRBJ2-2	CASSLERAGELFF	TGTGCCAGCAGCTTAGAGAGGGCCGGGGAGCTGTTTTTT
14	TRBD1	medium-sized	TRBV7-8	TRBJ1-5	CASSLTGGNQPQHF	TGTGCCAGCAGCTTGACAGGGGGCAATCAGCCCCAGCATTTT
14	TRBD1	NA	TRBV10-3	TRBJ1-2	CAISETTGDYGYTF	TGTGCCATCAGTGAAACGACAGGGGACTATGGCTACACCTTC
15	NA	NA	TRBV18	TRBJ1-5	CASSPSRVGNQPQHF	TGTGCCAGCTCACCCTCCAGGGTGGGCAATCAGCCCCAGCATTTT
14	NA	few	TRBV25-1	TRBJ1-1	CASSVTGVNTEAFF	TGTGCCAGCAGTGTCACGGGGGTGAACACTGAAGCTTTCTTT
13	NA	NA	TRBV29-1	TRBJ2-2	CSVGFGGPGELFF	TGCAGCGTTGGTTTTGGGGGTCCCGGGGAGCTGTTTTTT
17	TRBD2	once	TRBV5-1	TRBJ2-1	CASSLLPRTSGSNEQFF	TGCGCCAGCAGCTTACTGCCCCGGACTAGCGGGAGTAATGAGCAGTTCTTC
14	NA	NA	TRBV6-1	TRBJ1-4	CASSAELLAGKLFF	TGTGCCAGCAGTGCCGAGCTACTTGCCGGAAAACTGTTTTTT
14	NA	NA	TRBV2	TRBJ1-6	CASSDRQGTLLLHF	TGTGCCAGCAGTGACAGGCAGGGTACGTTGCTCCTCCACTTT
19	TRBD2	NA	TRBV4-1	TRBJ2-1	CASSQDRGGRLAVNNEQFF	TGCGCCAGCAGCCAAGATAGGGGGGGGAGACTAGCGGTGAACAATGAGCAGTTCTTC
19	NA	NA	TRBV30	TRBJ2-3	CAWSVVYSGGRDFTDTQYF	TGTGCCTGGAGTGTAGTCTATTCGGGGGGCCGGGACTTCACAGATACGCAGTATTTT
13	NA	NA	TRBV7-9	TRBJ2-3	CASRAPSTDTQYF	TGTGCCAGCAGGGCGCCTAGCACAGATACGCAGTATTTT
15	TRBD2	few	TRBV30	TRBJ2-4	CAWRRSGRAGNIQYF	TGTGCCTGGAGGCGAAGCGGGAGGGCCGGAAACATTCAGTACTTC
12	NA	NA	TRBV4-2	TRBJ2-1	CASSQEGTEQFF	TGTGCCAGCAGCCAAGAAGGGACTGAGCAGTTCTTC
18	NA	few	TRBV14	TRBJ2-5	CASSQEETGWDLGETQYF	TGTGCCAGCAGCCAAGAGGAGACAGGGTGGGACTTGGGCGAGACCCAGTACTTC
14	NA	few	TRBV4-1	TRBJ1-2	CASSQFWLDYGYTF	TGCGCCAGCAGCCAATTTTGGTTGGACTATGGCTACACCTTC
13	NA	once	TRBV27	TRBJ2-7	CASSFLPSGEQYF	TGTGCCAGCAGTTTTTTACCTTCGGGCGAGCAGTACTTC
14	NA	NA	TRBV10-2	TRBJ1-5	CASSERRGNQPQHF	TGCGCCAGCAGTGAGAGGAGGGGGAATCAGCCCCAGCATTTT
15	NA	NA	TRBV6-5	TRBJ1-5	CASSPFEVSNQPQHF	TGTGCCAGCAGTCCCTTCGAGGTCAGCAATCAGCCCCAGCATTTT
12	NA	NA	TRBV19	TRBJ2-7	CASSIDSYEQYF	TGTGCCAGTAGTATTGACAGCTACGAGCAGTACTTC
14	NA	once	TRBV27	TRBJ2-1	CASSISSSDNEQFF	TGTGCCAGCAGTATAAGTTCATCTGACAATGAGCAGTTCTTC
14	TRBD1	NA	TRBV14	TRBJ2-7	CASSQLDRGYEQYF	TGTGCCAGCAGCCAGCTCGACAGGGGTTACGAGCAGTACTTC
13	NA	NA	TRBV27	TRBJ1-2	CASSSTRRLGYTF	TGTGCCAGCAGTTCGACCCGCAGGTTAGGCTACACCTTC
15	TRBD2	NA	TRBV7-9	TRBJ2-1	CASSPLRRGTNEQFF	TGTGCCAGCAGCCCCTTGAGGCGGGGGACGAATGAGCAGTTCTTC
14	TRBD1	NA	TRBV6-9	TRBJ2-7	CASGLGGLSPEQYF	TGTGCCAGCGGATTAGGGGGCCTCTCTCCCGAGCAGTACTTC
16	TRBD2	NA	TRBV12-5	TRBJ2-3	CASGLVLSGGADTQYF	TGTGCTAGTGGTTTGGTACTGAGCGGGGGGGCGGATACGCAGTATTTT
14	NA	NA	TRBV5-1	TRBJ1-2	CASSSHIALYGYTF	TGCGCCAGCAGCTCCCACATAGCCCTCTATGGCTACACCTTC
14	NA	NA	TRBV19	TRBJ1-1	CASSTLRENTEAFF	TGTGCCAGTAGTACCTTGAGGGAGAACACTGAAGCTTTCTTT
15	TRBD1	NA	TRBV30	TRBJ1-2	CAWRGKDRGIYGYTF	TGTGCCTGGAGAGGCAAGGACAGGGGGATCTATGGCTACACCTTC
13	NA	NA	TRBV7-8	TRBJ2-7	CASSLMRAYEQYF	TGTGCCAGCAGCTTGATGAGGGCCTACGAGCAGTACTTC
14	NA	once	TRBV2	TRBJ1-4	CASSVGATNEKLFF	TGTGCCAGCAGTGTAGGTGCAACTAATGAAAAACTGTTTTTT
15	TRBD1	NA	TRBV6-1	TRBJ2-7	CASSEWGQGPYEQYF	TGTGCCAGCAGTGAGTGGGGACAGGGCCCTTACGAGCAGTACTTC
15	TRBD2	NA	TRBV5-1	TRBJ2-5	CASSLTSESWETQYF	TGCGCCAGCAGCTTGACTAGCGAATCATGGGAGACCCAGTACTTC
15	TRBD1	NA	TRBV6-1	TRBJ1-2	CASSRGRGNSYGYTF	TGTGCCAGCAGCAGGGGGCGAGGGAATAGCTATGGCTACACCTTC
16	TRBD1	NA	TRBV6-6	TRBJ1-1	CASSYGTGTVNTEAFF	TGTGCCAGCAGTTATGGGACAGGGACAGTAAACACTGAAGCTTTCTTT
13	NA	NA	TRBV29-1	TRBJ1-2	CSVENPRTLGYTF	TGCAGCGTTGAAAACCCAAGGACGCTTGGCTACACCTTC
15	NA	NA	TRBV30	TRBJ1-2	CAWSAAIGEIYGYTF	TGTGCCTGGAGTGCCGCCATCGGAGAGATCTATGGCTACACCTTC
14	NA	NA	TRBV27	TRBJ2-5	CASSFYGRGETQYF	TGTGCCAGCAGTTTTTATGGGAGAGGAGAGACCCAGTACTTC
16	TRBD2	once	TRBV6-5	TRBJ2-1	CASSYSAGGTYNEQFF	TGTGCCAGCAGTTACTCGGCGGGAGGGACCTACAATGAGCAGTTCTTC